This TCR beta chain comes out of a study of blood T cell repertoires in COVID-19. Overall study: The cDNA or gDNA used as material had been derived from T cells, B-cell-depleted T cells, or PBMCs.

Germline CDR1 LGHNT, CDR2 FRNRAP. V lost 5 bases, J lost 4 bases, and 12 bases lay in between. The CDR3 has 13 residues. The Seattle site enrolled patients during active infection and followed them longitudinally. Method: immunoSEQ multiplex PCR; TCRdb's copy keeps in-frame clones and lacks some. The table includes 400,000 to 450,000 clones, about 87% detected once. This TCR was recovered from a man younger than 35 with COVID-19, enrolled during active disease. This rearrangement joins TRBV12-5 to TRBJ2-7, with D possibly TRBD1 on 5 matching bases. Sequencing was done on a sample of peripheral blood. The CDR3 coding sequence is TGTGCTAGTGGTACCCCGACAGTATACGAGCAGTACTTC. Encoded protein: CASGTPTVYEQYF.